Below, 6 T cell receptor beta chains from the same sample are listed, as sequenced in a study of early T cells in non-severe SARS-CoV-2 infection. TCRdb reprocessed the 5' RACE reads via MiXCR and lists one record per CDR3 protein. The sample holds tens of thousands of distinct CDR3 sequences, 15% to 17% seen once. The sequenced sample was whole blood. The origin of the receptors is an adult who was a healthcare worker with PCR-confirmed SARS-CoV-2 infection or an uninfected control (not recorded which).

This clonotype turned up a few times. This chain joins TRBV5-5 and TRBJ2-7; no reliable D call. The V gene's germline CDR1 is SGHKS and CDR2 YYEKEE (reference sequence). The CDR3 sequence is 15 residues long. V dropped 6 bases and J dropped 4 bases, with 20 bases sitting between them. The CDR3: CASTFFLQGPYEQYF. The CDR3 DNA reads TGTGCCAGCACCTTTTTTTTACAAGGCCCGTACGAGCAGTACTTC.

The chain couples TRBV7-9 to TRBJ2-7; D is ambiguous. V lost 0 bases to trimming and J lost 2 bases, with 14 bases between them. CDR3 length: 16 residues. CDR1 is SEHNR, CDR2 FQNEAQ, per germline (reference sequence). CDR3: CASSLAPLSQAYEQYF. In nucleotides, the CDR3 is TGTGCCAGCAGCTTAGCTCCGCTTAGTCAAGCCTACGAGCAGTACTTC.

This clonotype was counted many times. J is TRBJ2-1 and V is TRBV24-1; 10 nucleotides line up with TRBD2. In germline, CDR1 is KGHDR, CDR2 SFDVKD. Unmatched junction bases numbered 6, after V lost 5 bases and J lost 12 bases. The CDR3 spans 13 residues. In nucleotides, the CDR3 is TGTGCCACCAGTGGGACTAGCGGAGGAGGGCAGTTCTTC. This gives the protein CATSGTSGGGQFF.

This clonotype was found a few times. The chain combines TRBV11-2 with TRBJ1-5, with D uncertain. The CDR3 extends over 13 amino acids. Trimming pared 5 bases from V and 7 bases from J, leaving 12 bases between. Germline V gives CDR1 SGHAT, CDR2 FQNNGV. The CDR3 loop reads CASSPDLVQPQHF. CDR3 coding DNA: TGTGCCAGCAGCCCCGATTTAGTCCAGCCCCAGCATTTT.

This clonotype was recorded many times. As DNA, the CDR3 is TGTGCCAGCAGCCAAGATCGGGACTACACCTACGAGCAGTACTTC. It encodes CASSQDRDYTYEQYF. The gene calls are TRBV4-2 and TRBJ2-7; TRBD2 matches 7 bases. V lost 0 bases to trimming and J lost 2 bases; unmatched junction nucleotides: 4. This CDR3 region has 15 residues. From germline, CDR1 is LGHNA and CDR2 YNFKEQ.

The chain joins TRBV2 to TRBJ2-7, with D perhaps matching TRBD1 (5 bases). The germline V and J ends were trimmed by 3 bases and 3 bases, with 12 bases remaining between them. The germline CDR1 and CDR2 sequences are SNHLY and FYNNEI. This CDR3 spans 14 amino acids. The CDR3 sequence is CASSEQGQYYEQYF. CDR3 nucleotide sequence: TGTGCCAGCAGTGAGCAGGGCCAATACTACGAGCAGTACTTC.